This T cell receptor (beta chain) came from a study of T cell responses to AZD1222 COVID-19 vaccine. Worth noting for this clone: Its antigen is not identified.

Here immunoSEQ multiplex PCR was the method, and the copy in TCRdb shows in-frame clones only, minus some. In the table there are some 170,000 clones, around 92% of which are singletons. The V gene's germline CDR1 is LGHDT and CDR2 YNNKEL (reference sequence). The CDR3 consists of 16 residues. V gave up 4 bases and J gave up 8 bases; unmatched junction bases: 13. Study-level results: Two AZD1222 administrations were followed by greater Spike-specific TCR breadth and depth. Among the donors, most were white British and more were female, and clonal diversity was possibly underestimated. Repertoires in all cases were sampled only once the peak T cell response had passed.

The TCR sequence derives from an adult in good health. The chain carries TRBV3-1 (or the pseudogene TRBV3-2) and TRBJ2-1, with TRBD2 matching over 8 bases. Sequenced material: peripheral blood, taken on day 0 of AZD1222 vaccination. The CDR3 loop is CASSPSGGAYNDEQFF. For the CDR3, the DNA is TGTGCCAGCAGCCCCTCCGGGGGGGCTTACAATGATGAGCAGTTCTTC.